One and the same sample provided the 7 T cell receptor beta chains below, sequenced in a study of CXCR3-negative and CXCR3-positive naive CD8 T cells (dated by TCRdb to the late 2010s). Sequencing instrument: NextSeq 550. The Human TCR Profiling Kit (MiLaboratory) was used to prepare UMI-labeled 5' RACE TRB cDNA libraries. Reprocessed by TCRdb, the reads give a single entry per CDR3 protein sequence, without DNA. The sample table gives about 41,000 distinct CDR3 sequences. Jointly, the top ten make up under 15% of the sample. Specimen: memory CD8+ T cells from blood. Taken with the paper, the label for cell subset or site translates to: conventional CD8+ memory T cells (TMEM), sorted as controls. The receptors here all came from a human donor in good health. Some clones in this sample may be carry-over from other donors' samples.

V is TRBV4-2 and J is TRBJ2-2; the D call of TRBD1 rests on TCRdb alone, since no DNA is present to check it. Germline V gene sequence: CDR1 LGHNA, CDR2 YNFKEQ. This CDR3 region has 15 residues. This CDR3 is CASSQTGDHTGELFF.

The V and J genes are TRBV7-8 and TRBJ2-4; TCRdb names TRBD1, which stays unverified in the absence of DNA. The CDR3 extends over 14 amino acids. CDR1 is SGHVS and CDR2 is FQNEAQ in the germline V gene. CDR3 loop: CASSLVETAGIQYF.

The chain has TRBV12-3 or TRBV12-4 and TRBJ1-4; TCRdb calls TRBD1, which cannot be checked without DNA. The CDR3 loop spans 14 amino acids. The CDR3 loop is CASNVTGSNEKLFF.

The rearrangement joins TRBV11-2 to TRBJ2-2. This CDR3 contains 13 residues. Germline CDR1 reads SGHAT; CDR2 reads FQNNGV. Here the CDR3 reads CASRETTPGELFF. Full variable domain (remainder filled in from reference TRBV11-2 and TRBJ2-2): EAGVAQSPRYKIIEKRQSVAFWCNPISGHATLYWYQQILGQGPKLLIQFQNNGVVDDSQLPKDRFSAERLKGVDSTLKIQPAKLEDSAVYLCASRETTPGELFFGEGSRLTVL.

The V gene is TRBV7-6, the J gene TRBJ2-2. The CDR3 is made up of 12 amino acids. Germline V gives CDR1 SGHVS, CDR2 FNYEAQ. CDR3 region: CASSFDTGELFF. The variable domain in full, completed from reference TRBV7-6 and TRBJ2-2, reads GAGVSQSPRYKVTKRGQDVALRCDPISGHVSLYWYRQALGQGPEFLTYFNYEAQQDKSGLPNDRFSAERPEGSISTLTIQRTEQRDSAMYRCASSFDTGELFFGEGSRLTVL.

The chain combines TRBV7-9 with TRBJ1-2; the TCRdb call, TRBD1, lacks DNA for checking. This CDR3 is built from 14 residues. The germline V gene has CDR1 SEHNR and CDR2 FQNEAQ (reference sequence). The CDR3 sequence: CASSFLQGGYGYTF.

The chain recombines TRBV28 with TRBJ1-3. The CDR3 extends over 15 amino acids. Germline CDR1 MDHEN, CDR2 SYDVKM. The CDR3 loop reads CASSLLQNAGNTIYF.